The clone carrying this T cell receptor (beta chain) has at least ten counts. Its antigen is unknown. The TCR beta library used iRepertoire HTBI primers with Arm-PCR amplification of CDR3. How the authors handled the data: Segment identification across samples yielded 50 to 80 TRBV and some 13 TRBJ segments. TCRdb fed the multiplex PCR reads into MiXCR, producing one record per CDR3 protein. What appears here as the V and J calls and clone size reflects TCRdb's work, not the paper's. The sample yields around 400,000 distinct CDR3 sequences, less than 30% seen once. This specimen belongs to a study of regulatory T cells in long-lasting Graves disease. Study findings and constraints: Persistent patients shared more public clonotypes (around 2,500) than new patients (approximately 970).

Time point described: persistent/refractory GD, antithyroid drugs over 5 years with positive TRAb. From RNA extracted from PBMCs, the TCR library was made. V gave up 6 bases and J gave up 4 bases, with 19 bases separating them. The CDR3 has 15 residues. Germline V gene data show CDR1 as MDHEN and CDR2 as SYDVKM. This chain connects TRBV28 to TRBJ2-7; D gene uncertain. The sample here was peripheral blood mononuclear cells (PBMCs), taken when the disease was refractory, from a patient treated with antithyroid drugs. The sequence came from a woman aged 35 to 49 with Graves disease. The CDR3 nucleotides read TGTGCCAGCAGCCGACGGTCCGCCACCCGGTACGAGCAGTACTTC. As protein: CASSRRSATRYEQYF.